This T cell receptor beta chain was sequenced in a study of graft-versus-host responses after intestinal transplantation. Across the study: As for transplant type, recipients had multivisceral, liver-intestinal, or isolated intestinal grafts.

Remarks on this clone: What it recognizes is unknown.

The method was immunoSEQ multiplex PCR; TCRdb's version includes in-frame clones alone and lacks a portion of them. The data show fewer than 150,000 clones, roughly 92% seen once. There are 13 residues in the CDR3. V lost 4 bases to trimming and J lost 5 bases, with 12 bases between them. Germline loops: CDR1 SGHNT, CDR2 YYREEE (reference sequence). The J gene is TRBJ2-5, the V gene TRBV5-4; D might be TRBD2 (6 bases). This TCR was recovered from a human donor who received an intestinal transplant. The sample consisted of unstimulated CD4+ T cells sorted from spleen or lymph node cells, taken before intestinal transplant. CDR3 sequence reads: CASSGGKPETQYF. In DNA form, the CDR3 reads TGTGCCAGCAGCGGCGGGAAACCTGAGACCCAGTACTTC.